The 29 T cell receptor beta chains in this list originate from one sample, sequenced in a study of blood T cells in healthy people across ages. Combining a sample-barcoded 5' primer with a J-beta primer mix, a second PCR ran for roughly 7 to 11 cycles. TCRdb recomputed calls from the 5' RACE reads with MiXCR, one row per CDR3 protein. The sample lists hundreds of thousands of distinct CDR3 sequences, under 40% occurring once. Sequencing input: blood. Every receptor here comes from a man between 18 and 35 years old in good health.

The chain has TRBV2 and TRBJ1-4; D uncertain. The CDR3 contains 16 residues. Germline V lookup: CDR1 SNHLY, CDR2 FYNNEI. Deletions cut 3 bases from V and 5 bases from J, with 16 bases between. The CDR3 is CASSDRGAGLNEKLFF. CDR3 DNA sequence: TGTGCCAGCAGTGATAGAGGCGCGGGATTAAATGAAAAACTGTTTTTT.

The genes are TRBV20-1 and TRBJ2-1; the D gene could be TRBD1 or TRBD2 (5 bases each). The DNA end lines up better with TRBJ2-7; the J call may be wrong. The CDR3 has 16 residues. Per germline, CDR1 DFQATT and CDR2 SNEGSKA (reference sequence). This CDR3 is CSARDPGRELDNEQYF. The DNA for the CDR3 is TGCAGTGCTAGAGATCCGGGCAGGGAGTTGGACAATGAGCAGTACTTC.

To note about this clonotype: The junction shows a germline mismatch at one end, possibly a read error. The chain has TRBV4-3 and TRBJ2-1, with 8 bases aligning to TRBD1. The length of the CDR3 is 18 residues. Germline V gene sequence: CDR1 LGHNA, CDR2 YSLEER. The CDR3: CASSQDPTGVGSYNGQFF. The CDR3 DNA reads TGCGCCAGCAGCCAAGACCCGACAGGGGTTGGCTCCTACAATGGGCAGTTCTTC.

This clonotype was detected many times. CDR3 nucleotide sequence: TGTGCCATCGCGGCTAGCGGGTACACAGATACGCAGTATTTT. This encodes CAIAASGYTDTQYF. This chain uses TRBV10-3 with TRBJ2-3; 8 positions agree with TRBD2. The CDR3 spans 14 residues. The V gene end was trimmed by 8 bases and the J gene end by 2 bases; junction bases not matched to a gene: 6. Germline assignment: CDR1 ENHRY and CDR2 SYGVKD.

This clonotype was seen repeatedly, ten times or more. This rearrangement joins TRBV12-3 or TRBV12-4 to TRBJ1-5; 9 positions match TRBD1. J gave up 5 bases and V 5 bases, and 4 bases lay outside the gene matches. The CDR3 is 14 residues long. The CDR3 protein is CASSPRTGDQPQHF. For the CDR3, the DNA is TGTGCCAGCAGTCCCCGGACAGGGGATCAGCCCCAGCATTTT.

This chain uses TRBV20-1 with TRBJ1-1; TRBD1 agrees at 8 bases. V lost 6 bases to trimming and J lost 3 bases; unmatched junction nucleotides: 6. The CDR3 is 13 amino acids. Germline CDR1 and CDR2: DFQATT and SNEGSKA (reference sequence). The CDR3 DNA follows: TGCAGTGCCGCAAAGACAGGGGACACTGAAGCTTTCTTT. It is translated as CSAAKTGDTEAFF.

This clonotype was counted only a few times. The rearrangement links TRBV7-2 to TRBJ1-1, with D possibly matching TRBD1 (5 bases). Trimming removed 1 base from V and 3 bases from J, with 9 bases in between. The germline V gene has CDR1 SGHTA and CDR2 FQGNSA. The length of the CDR3 is 14 residues. CDR3 sequence (DNA): TGTGCCAGCAGCTTAGACGGGGCTGACACTGAAGCTTTCTTT. Encoded protein: CASSLDGADTEAFF.

J is TRBJ1-2 and V is TRBV27; D unresolved. This CDR3 has 13 residues. V lost 6 bases and J lost 10, with 18 bases in between. Germline assignment: CDR1 MNHEY and CDR2 SMNVEV (reference sequence). The CDR3 coding sequence is TGTGCCAGCAGACGGTTGGGAGAAACGATCTACACCTTC. Residues: CASRRLGETIYTF.

V is TRBV7-6 and J is TRBJ2-5; D call uncertain. The CDR3 totals 15 residues. From germline, CDR1 is SGHVS and CDR2 FNYEAQ. Between the trimmed V and J ends, which lost 2 bases and 2 bases, there was a span of 12 bases. The CDR3 DNA follows: TGTGCCAGCAGCTTAAAGCATGTCCAACAAGAGACCCAGTACTTC. Residues: CASSLKHVQQETQYF.

This clonotype turned up a few times. The chain uses TRBV5-6 and TRBJ1-2; 8 bases are a match to TRBD1. CDR3 length: 12 amino acids. V shed 3 bases, J shed 5 bases, and the junction held 0 bases outside the gene matches. Germline V lookup: CDR1 SGHDT, CDR2 YYEEEE. The CDR3 nucleotides read TGTGCCAGCAGCTGGACAGGGTATGGCTACACCTTC. Its protein product is CASSWTGYGYTF.

This clonotype was picked up many times. One junction end does not reproduce the germline sequence, and a read error may be involved. This rearrangement joins TRBV7-7 to TRBJ2-7; the D is unclear. The DNA end favors TRBJ2-5, so the J call may be wrong. Per the germline V gene, CDR1 is SSHAT and CDR2 is FNYEAQ (reference sequence). This CDR3 spans 14 amino acids. This CDR3 is CASSPRLSSGTQYF. The CDR3 DNA sequence: TGTGCTAGCAGCCCCCGACTTTCTTCGGGGACCCAGTACTTC.

The chain uses TRBV10-3 and TRBJ2-7, with unresolved D. Trimming took off 0 bases at V and 0 bases at J, with 6 bases between the two ends. The germline V gene has CDR1 ENHRY and CDR2 SYGVKD. CDR3 size: 14 residues. The CDR3 here is CAISESGASYEQYF. In DNA form, the CDR3 reads TGTGCCATCAGTGAGTCGGGCGCCTCCTACGAGCAGTACTTC.

J is TRBJ1-2 and V is TRBV28; no clear D gene. Germline CDR1 is MDHEN and CDR2 is SYDVKM. This CDR3 comprises 15 residues. The V end lost 6 bases, the J end lost 2 bases, and 16 bases lay between the germline ends. CDR3 residues: CASRPPGGRNYGYTF. CDR3 DNA sequence: TGTGCCAGCAGGCCCCCCGGTGGGCGGAACTATGGCTACACCTTC.

In its sample, this clonotype was seen a few times. The chain carries TRBV7-9 and TRBJ2-7; 8 bases map to TRBD1. Germline assignment: CDR1 SEHNR and CDR2 FQNEAQ (reference sequence). Unmatched junction bases numbered 2, after V lost 8 bases and J lost 2 bases. The CDR3 is 12 residues long. DNA for the CDR3: TGTGCCAGCGGACAGGGAACCTACGAGCAGTACTTC. Its translation: CASGQGTYEQYF.

V is TRBV20-1 and J is TRBJ2-7, with D unclear. Germline V gene data show CDR1 as DFQATT and CDR2 as SNEGSKA (reference sequence). There are 12 residues in the CDR3. In DNA, the CDR3 is TGCAGCCCTGCTTCGGTATCGGTCGAGCAGTACTTC. Residues: CSPASVSVEQYF.

As to this clonotype: The conserved phenylalanine or tryptophan is not found at the CDR3 terminus, so this likely reflects a read error. This chain connects TRBV7-2 to TRBJ1-5; possibly TRBD1 for D (6 bases). The V end lost 3 bases, the J end lost 8 bases, and 11 bases lay between the germline ends. Looked up from germline, CDR1 is SGHTA and CDR2 is FQGNSA. The CDR3 sequence is 13 residues long. The CDR3 is CASSLAEGEPQHV. CDR3 sequence (DNA): TGTGCCAGCAGCTTGGCCGAGGGGGAGCCCCAGCATGTT.

The chain is built from TRBV15 and TRBJ2-5, with 7 bases that match TRBD2. This CDR3 has 15 amino acids. The V gene's germline CDR1 is LNHNV and CDR2 YYDKDF (reference sequence). J gave up 5 bases and V 2 bases, and 8 bases lay outside the gene matches. CDR3 nucleotides: TGTGCCACCAGCAGAAACGGGCAGGGAGGGGAGACCCAGTACTTC. Amino acid sequence: CATSRNGQGGETQYF.

This sequence joins TRBV27 and TRBJ2-5; D possibly corresponds to TRBD2 (6 bases). Between the trimmed V and J ends, which lost 5 bases and 9 bases, there was a span of 22 bases. Germline lookup yields CDR1 MNHEY and CDR2 SMNVEV (reference sequence). The CDR3 sequence is 15 residues long. CDR3 residues: CASSLAAGSLEAQYF. CDR3 coding DNA: TGTGCCAGCAGTCTTGCGGCGGGGTCATTGGAGGCCCAGTACTTC.

This clonotype was seen many times. The chain couples TRBV27 to TRBJ1-2, with D perhaps matching TRBD1 (6 bases). The CDR3 length is 13 residues. Germline V CDR1 and CDR2: MNHEY, SMNVEV (reference sequence). The V end was cut by 8 bases, the J end by 2 bases, with 12 bases between. The DNA of the CDR3 is TGTGCCAGCCGCGTGGGGGGCAACTATGGCTACACCTTC. Translating it yields CASRVGGNYGYTF.

The V gene is TRBV10-3, the J gene TRBJ2-4, with D tentatively TRBD1 or TRBD2 (5 bases each). The CDR3 runs 15 residues. V shed 3 bases and J shed 8 bases, with 17 bases lying between them. Germline V gene lookup returns CDR1 ENHRY and CDR2 SYGVKD. CDR3 nucleotide sequence: TGTGCCATCAGTGATCCGGGACCCCAAAGGGACATTCAGTACTTC. Amino acids: CAISDPGPQRDIQYF.

This clonotype was picked up many times. The rearrangement links TRBV7-2 to TRBJ2-3, with a possible D match to TRBD2 (6 bases). The V end was cut by 5 bases, the J end by 6 bases, with 15 bases between. The CDR3 is made up of 14 amino acids. The V gene's germline CDR1 is SGHTA and CDR2 FQGNSA. The DNA of the CDR3 is TGTGCCAGCAGCCCGGGAAGGGCGGGGGATACGCAGTATTTT. Translated, it gives CASSPGRAGDTQYF.

This clonotype occurred many times. V and J are TRBV18 and TRBJ2-1, with TRBD1 identical over 9 bases. CDR1 and CDR2 (germline): KGHSH, LQKENI. V lost 4 bases to trimming and J lost 5 bases; unmatched junction nucleotides: 6. The CDR3 extends over 15 amino acids. CDR3 region: CASSHRDRVDNEQFF. The CDR3 DNA is TGTGCCAGCTCACACCGGGACAGGGTAGACAATGAGCAGTTCTTC.

This clonotype has only a few counts. This chain connects TRBV5-1 to TRBJ1-2; 7 bases align to TRBD1. V trimming: 2 bases; J trimming: 6 bases; junction bases outside the gene matches: 10. CDR1 is SGHRS and CDR2 is YFSETQ in the germline V gene. The length of the CDR3 is 15 residues. CDR3 sequence (DNA): TGCGCCAGCAGCTTAAGCACAGGGGTATTGGATGGCTACACCTTC. Amino acid sequence: CASSLSTGVLDGYTF. Looking up the rest from reference TRBV5-1 and TRBJ1-2 gives the full variable domain: KAGVTQTPRYLIKTRGQQVTLSCSPISGHRSVSWYQQTPGQGLQFLFEYFSETQRNKGNFPGRFSGRQFSNSRSEMNVSTLELGDSALYLCASSLSTGVLDGYTFGSGTRLTVV.

J is TRBJ1-2 and V is TRBV14; no reliable D call. Trimming took off 2 bases at V and 7 bases at J, with 23 bases between the two ends. CDR3 size: 17 residues. CDR1 is SGHDN, CDR2 FVKESK, per germline. In DNA, the CDR3 is TGTGCCAGCAGCCAACGGGTGGCGGGCAGAAAGGGATTTGGCTACACCTTC. It specifies CASSQRVAGRKGFGYTF.

This clonotype was picked up many times. CDR3 region: CASSLVWDRGYEQYF. CDR3 DNA sequence: TGTGCCAGCAGCTTAGTGTGGGACAGGGGCTACGAGCAGTACTTC. The chain uses TRBV7-2 and TRBJ2-7; 10 nucleotides match TRBD1. The CDR3 is 15 amino acids. Trimming took 1 base from V and 3 from J; bases not matched to a gene: 3. In germline, CDR1 is SGHTA, CDR2 FQGNSA.

This clonotype was seen ten or more times. The chain joins TRBV12-3 or TRBV12-4 to TRBJ1-5, with D maybe TRBD1 (6 bases). The CDR3 spans 14 residues. The V and J ends lost 5 bases and 6 bases respectively, with 14 bases between them. CDR3 loop: CASSPMDSGQPQHF. The CDR3 DNA is TGTGCCAGCAGTCCAATGGACAGCGGTCAGCCCCAGCATTTT.

This clonotype has ten or more counts. The V call is TRBV4-1, the J call TRBJ2-1, with D hard to call. The germline gives CDR1 MGHRA, CDR2 YSYEKL. The CDR3 consists of 12 residues. Trimming took 0 bases from V and 12 from J, leaving 9 bases between them. The CDR3 nucleotides are TGCGCCAGCAGCCAAGAAACACGAGGGCAGTTCTTC. Translated, it gives CASSQETRGQFF.

The genes are TRBV20-1 and TRBJ1-1, with 9 bases matching TRBD1. The CDR3 consists of 14 residues. V shed 0 bases and J 6 bases; nucleotides not matched to a gene: 5. The germline V gene encodes CDR1 DFQATT and CDR2 SNEGSKA (reference sequence). This CDR3 is CSARDGTGRAEAFF. Here the CDR3 DNA reads TGCAGTGCTAGAGATGGGACAGGGAGGGCTGAAGCTTTCTTT.

The V gene is TRBV20-1, the J gene TRBJ2-5; D uncertain. Trimming stripped 3 bases from V and 0 bases from J, with 14 bases between. The CDR3 contains 15 residues. Germline CDR1 and CDR2: DFQATT and SNEGSKA (reference sequence). CDR3 sequence (DNA): TGCAGTGCTAGGCTTTTTGGACGCAACCAAGAGACCCAGTACTTC. Encoded protein: CSARLFGRNQETQYF.